This is a list of T cell receptor beta chains from one sample in a study of T-cell memory formation after mild COVID-19. In TCRdb, the 5' RACE reads were re-called with MiXCR into one record per CDR3 protein. The data contain 350,000 or so distinct CDR3 sequences, around a fifth of them seen just once; the ten biggest clones take up about 12%. The specimen sequenced was PBMCs or a T cell subset sorted from them (not recorded which). Receptor source: an adult woman who had mild COVID-19 (a few samples of this study predate the infection). Cell type and time point are not known. Both conserved end residues are part of each CDR3. The D gene is left open where the match is weak. Size values are once, few and many counts, or a class for expanded clones, and some rows have none.

TRBV27	NA	NA	TRBJ1-2	CTSSFTRPVPGVIYGYTF	TGCACCAGCAGTTTTACCCGCCCGGTCCCAGGGGTTATCTATGGCTACACCTTC
TRBV5-1	NA	TRBD2	TRBJ2-7	CASSPQGLAREISYEQYF	TGCGCCAGCAGTCCGCAGGGACTAGCCCGGGAGATCAGCTACGAGCAGTACTTC
TRBV10-3	NA	NA	TRBJ2-3	CAISERKPGATDTQYF	TGTGCCATCAGTGAAAGGAAGCCGGGAGCAACAGATACGCAGTATTTT
TRBV5-1	few	NA	TRBJ2-6	CASRAPSSGANVLTF	TGCGCCAGCAGGGCGCCTAGCTCTGGGGCCAACGTCCTGACTTTC
TRBV5-1	few	TRBD2	TRBJ2-3	CASSLEWRGLAPSADTQYF	TGCGCCAGCAGCTTGGAGTGGAGGGGACTAGCCCCAAGTGCAGATACGCAGTATTTT
TRBV15	NA	NA	TRBJ2-3	CATSGGLSAPDTQYF	TGTGCCACCAGCGGGGGACTGAGTGCCCCAGATACGCAGTATTTT
TRBV7-8	few	TRBD2	TRBJ2-5	CASSWTGGQETQYF	TGTGCCAGCAGCTGGACGGGGGGGCAGGAGACCCAGTACTTC
TRBV25-1	many	TRBD1	TRBJ2-5	CASSTERTGNQETQYF	TGTGCCAGCAGCACCGAACGGACAGGGAATCAAGAGACCCAGTACTTC
TRBV29-1	NA	TRBD1	TRBJ1-2	CSVEPGQGDYGYTF	TGCAGCGTTGAGCCGGGACAGGGTGACTATGGCTACACCTTC
TRBV18	few	NA	TRBJ1-3	CASSPLAGRSGNTIYF	TGTGCCAGCTCACCTCTGGCAGGCCGCTCTGGAAACACCATATATTTT
TRBV2	NA	NA	TRBJ2-1	CASRLDQSSYNEQFF	TGTGCCAGCAGACTGGACCAAAGCTCCTACAATGAGCAGTTCTTC
TRBV10-3	NA	TRBD1	TRBJ1-2	CAISDGQGGGYTF	TGTGCCATCAGTGACGGACAGGGGGGTGGCTACACCTTC
TRBV7-6	few	TRBD2	TRBJ2-7	CASSPGGGPPSYEQYF	TGTGCCAGCAGCCCGGGCGGGGGGCCCCCCTCCTACGAGCAGTACTTC
TRBV5-1	few	NA	TRBJ2-3	CASSLGFGRGTTDTQYF	TGCGCCAGCAGCTTGGGGTTCGGCAGGGGTACAACAGATACGCAGTATTTT
TRBV9	many	NA	TRBJ2-1	CASSVGRHLNNEQFF	TGTGCCAGCAGCGTAGGGCGGCACCTAAACAATGAGCAGTTCTTC
TRBV7-2	NA	NA	TRBJ2-1	CASSLNTWREVYNEQFF	TGTGCCAGCAGCTTAAATACATGGCGGGAAGTCTACAATGAGCAGTTCTTC
TRBV5-1	few	NA	TRBJ2-1	CASSSGLYNEQFF	TGCGCCAGCAGCTCGGGACTGTACAATGAGCAGTTCTTC
TRBV11-2	few	NA	TRBJ1-1	CASSHGPPRTTEAFF	TGTGCCAGCAGCCACGGGCCCCCCCGGACCACTGAAGCTTTCTTT
TRBV6-5	NA	NA	TRBJ2-5	CASSTQGAGGTQYF	TGTGCCAGCAGCACACAGGGGGCGGGGGGGACCCAGTACTTC
TRBV7-9	few	NA	TRBJ1-1	CASSLAEMNTEAFF	TGTGCCAGCAGCTTAGCGGAGATGAACACTGAAGCTTTCTTT
TRBV30	NA	NA	TRBJ2-1	CAWSFGGARNEQFF	TGTGCCTGGAGTTTCGGAGGGGCGCGCAATGAGCAGTTCTTC
TRBV4-2	NA	TRBD2	TRBJ2-2	CASSQFLLTSGTGELFF	TGTGCCAGCAGCCAGTTTCTCCTGACTAGCGGGACCGGGGAGCTGTTTTTT
TRBV7-9	NA	NA	TRBJ1-2	CASSFGSDYGYTF	TGTGCCAGCAGCTTCGGGTCCGACTATGGCTACACCTTC
TRBV4-1	NA	NA	TRBJ1-5	CASSQDLGARQPQHF	TGCGCCAGCAGCCAAGATCTGGGGGCGAGGCAGCCCCAGCATTTT